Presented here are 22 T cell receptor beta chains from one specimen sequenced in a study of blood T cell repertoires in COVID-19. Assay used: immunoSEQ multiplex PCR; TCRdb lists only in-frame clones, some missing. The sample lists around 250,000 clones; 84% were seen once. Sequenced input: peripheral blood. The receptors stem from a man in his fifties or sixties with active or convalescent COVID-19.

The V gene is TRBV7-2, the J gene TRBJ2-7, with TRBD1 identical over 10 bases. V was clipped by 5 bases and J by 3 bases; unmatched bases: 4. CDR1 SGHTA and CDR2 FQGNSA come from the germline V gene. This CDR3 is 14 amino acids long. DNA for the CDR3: TGTGCCAGCAGCCTGTGGGACAGGGGCTACGAGCAGTACTTC. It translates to CASSLWDRGYEQYF.

CDR3: CASSQDRLAGAKGETQYF. CDR3 coding DNA: TGTGCCAGCAGCCAAGATCGGCTAGCGGGGGCCAAAGGAGAGACCCAGTACTTC. The V call is TRBV3-1 (or the pseudogene TRBV3-2), the J call TRBJ2-5; 10 nucleotides line up with TRBD2. The CDR3 sequence is 18 residues long. The V and J ends lost 0 bases and 4 bases, in that order; junction bases with no gene match: 11. CDR1 is LGHDT, CDR2 YNNKEL, per germline (reference sequence).

This CDR3 is CASSPRPGTGAGYTF. The CDR3 DNA reads as TGCGCCAGCAGCCCTCGGCCCGGGACAGGGGCTGGCTACACCTTC. The rearrangement joins TRBV5-1 to TRBJ1-2, with 10 bases lining up with TRBD1. Germline CDR1 and CDR2: SGHRS and YFSETQ. V gave up 4 bases and J gave up 7 bases; unmatched junction bases: 10. This CDR3 is built from 15 residues.

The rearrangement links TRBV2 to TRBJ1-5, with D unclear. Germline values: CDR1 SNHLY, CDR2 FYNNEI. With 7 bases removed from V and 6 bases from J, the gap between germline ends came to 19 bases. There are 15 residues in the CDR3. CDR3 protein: CASTIGSTDGQPQHF. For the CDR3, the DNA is TGTGCCAGCACCATTGGGTCCACAGATGGTCAGCCCCAGCATTTT.

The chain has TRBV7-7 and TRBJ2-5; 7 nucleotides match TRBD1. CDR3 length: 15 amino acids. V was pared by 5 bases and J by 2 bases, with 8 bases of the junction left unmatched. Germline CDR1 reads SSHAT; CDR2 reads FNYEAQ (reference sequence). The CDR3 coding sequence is TGTGCCAGCAGCGAAGACAGGGTGGGACAAGAGACCCAGTACTTC. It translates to CASSEDRVGQETQYF.

The CDR3 region has the DNA TGTGCCAGCAGCTTAGTTGCAGGGATGAACACTGAAGCTTTCTTT. Its protein product is CASSLVAGMNTEAFF. The rearrangement joins TRBV7-9 to TRBJ1-1; possibly TRBD1 for D (5 bases). Germline V gives CDR1 SEHNR, CDR2 FQNEAQ (reference sequence). The V and J ends lost 1 base and 0 bases respectively, with 9 bases between them. The CDR3 is made up of 15 amino acids.

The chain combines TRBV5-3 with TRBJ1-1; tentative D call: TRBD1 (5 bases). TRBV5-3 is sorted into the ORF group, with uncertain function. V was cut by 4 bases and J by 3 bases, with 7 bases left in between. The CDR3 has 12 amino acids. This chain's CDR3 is CARSPGDTEAFF. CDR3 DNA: TGTGCCAGAAGCCCGGGGGACACTGAAGCTTTCTTT.

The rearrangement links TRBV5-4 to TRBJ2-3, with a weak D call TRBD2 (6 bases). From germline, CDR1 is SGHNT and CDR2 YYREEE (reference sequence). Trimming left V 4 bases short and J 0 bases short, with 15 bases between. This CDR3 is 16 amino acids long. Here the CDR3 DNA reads TGTGCCAGCAGCGTCCCCGGGACTGCCAGCACAGATACGCAGTATTTT. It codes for CASSVPGTASTDTQYF.

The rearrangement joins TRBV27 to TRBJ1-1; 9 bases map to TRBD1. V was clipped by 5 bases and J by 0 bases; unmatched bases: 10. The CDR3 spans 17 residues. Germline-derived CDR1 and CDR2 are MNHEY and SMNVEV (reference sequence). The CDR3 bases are TGTGCCAGCAGTCCCCGACAGGGGGGGAATGTGAACACTGAAGCTTTCTTT. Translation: CASSPRQGGNVNTEAFF.

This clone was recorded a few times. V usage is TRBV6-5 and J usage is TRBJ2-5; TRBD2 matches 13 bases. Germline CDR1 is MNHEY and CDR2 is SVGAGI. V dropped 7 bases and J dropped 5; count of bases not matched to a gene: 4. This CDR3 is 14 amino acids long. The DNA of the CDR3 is TGTGCCAGCACAGAGACTAGCGGGGGGGAGACCCAGTACTTC. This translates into CASTETSGGETQYF.

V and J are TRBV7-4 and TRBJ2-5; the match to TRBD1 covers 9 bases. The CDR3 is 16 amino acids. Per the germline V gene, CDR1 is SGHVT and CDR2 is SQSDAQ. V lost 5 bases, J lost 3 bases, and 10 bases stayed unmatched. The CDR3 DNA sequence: TGTGCCAGCAGCCCAAAGCCGGGACAGGGCAAAGAGACCCAGTACTTC. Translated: CASSPKPGQGKETQYF.

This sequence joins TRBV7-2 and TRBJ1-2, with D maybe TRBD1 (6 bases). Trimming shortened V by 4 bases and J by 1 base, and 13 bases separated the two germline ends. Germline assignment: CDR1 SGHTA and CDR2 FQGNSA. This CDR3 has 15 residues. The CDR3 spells CASSYRGQSNYGYTF. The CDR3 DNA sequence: TGTGCCAGCAGCTACCGAGGACAGAGTAACTATGGCTACACCTTC.

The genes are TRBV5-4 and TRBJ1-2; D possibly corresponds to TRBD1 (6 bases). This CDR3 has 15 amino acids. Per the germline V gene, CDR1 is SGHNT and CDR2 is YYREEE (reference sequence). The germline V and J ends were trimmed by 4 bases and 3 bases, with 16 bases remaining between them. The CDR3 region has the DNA TGTGCCAGCAGCCCCTCGGGGGGCCTAGACTATGGCTACACCTTC. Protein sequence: CASSPSGGLDYGYTF.

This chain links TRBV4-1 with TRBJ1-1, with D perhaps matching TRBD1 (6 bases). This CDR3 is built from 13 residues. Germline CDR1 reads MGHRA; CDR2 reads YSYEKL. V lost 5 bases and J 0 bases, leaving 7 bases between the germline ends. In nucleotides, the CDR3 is TGCGCCAGCAGCAACAGGGTGAACACTGAAGCTTTCTTT. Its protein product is CASSNRVNTEAFF.

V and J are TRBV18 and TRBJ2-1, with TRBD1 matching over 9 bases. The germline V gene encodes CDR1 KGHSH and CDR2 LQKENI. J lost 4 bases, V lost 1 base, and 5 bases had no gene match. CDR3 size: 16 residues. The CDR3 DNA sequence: TGTGCCAGCTCACCACTGGGACAGGGACGGTACAATGAGCAGTTCTTC. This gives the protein CASSPLGQGRYNEQFF.

CDR3 bases: TGTGCCAGCAGTTTCAGACAAACAGGGAACCAAGAGACCCAGTACTTC. It codes for CASSFRQTGNQETQYF. This chain uses TRBV27 with TRBJ2-5, with D possibly TRBD1 on 6 matching bases. V was cut by 3 bases and J by 0 bases, with 14 bases left in between. This CDR3 has 16 residues. Germline V gene data show CDR1 as MNHEY and CDR2 as SMNVEV (reference sequence).

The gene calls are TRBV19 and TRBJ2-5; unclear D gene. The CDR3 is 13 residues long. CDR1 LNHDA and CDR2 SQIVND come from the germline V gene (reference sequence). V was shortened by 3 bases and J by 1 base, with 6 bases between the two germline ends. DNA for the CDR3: TGTGCCAGTAGTATCAGGCGCCAAGAGACCCAGTACTTC. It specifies CASSIRRQETQYF.

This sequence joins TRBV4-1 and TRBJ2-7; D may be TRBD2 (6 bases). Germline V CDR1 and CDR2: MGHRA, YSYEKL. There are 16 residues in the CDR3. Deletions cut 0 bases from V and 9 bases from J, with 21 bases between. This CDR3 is CASSQDAPIAAEGQYF. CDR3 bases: TGCGCCAGCAGCCAAGATGCCCCCATTGCGGCGGAGGGGCAGTACTTC.

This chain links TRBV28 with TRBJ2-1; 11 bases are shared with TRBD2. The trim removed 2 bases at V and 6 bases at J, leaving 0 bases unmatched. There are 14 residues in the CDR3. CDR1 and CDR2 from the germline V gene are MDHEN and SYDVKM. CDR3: CASSLTSGGNEQFF. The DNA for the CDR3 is TGTGCCAGCAGTTTAACTAGCGGGGGCAATGAGCAGTTCTTC.

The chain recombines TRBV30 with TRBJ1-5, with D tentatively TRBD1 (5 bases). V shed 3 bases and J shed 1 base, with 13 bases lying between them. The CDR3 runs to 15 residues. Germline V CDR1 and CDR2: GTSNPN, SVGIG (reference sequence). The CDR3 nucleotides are TGTGCCTGGAGCTGGGGGGGGAACAGCAATCAGCCCCAGCATTTT. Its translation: CAWSWGGNSNQPQHF.

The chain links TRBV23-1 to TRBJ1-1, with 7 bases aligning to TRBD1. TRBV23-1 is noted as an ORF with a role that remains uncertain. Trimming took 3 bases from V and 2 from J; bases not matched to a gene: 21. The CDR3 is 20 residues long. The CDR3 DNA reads TGCGCCAGCAGTCAGAAGGACCACCTGACAGGGCAATGGGGAAACACTGAAGCTTTCTTT. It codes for CASSQKDHLTGQWGNTEAFF.

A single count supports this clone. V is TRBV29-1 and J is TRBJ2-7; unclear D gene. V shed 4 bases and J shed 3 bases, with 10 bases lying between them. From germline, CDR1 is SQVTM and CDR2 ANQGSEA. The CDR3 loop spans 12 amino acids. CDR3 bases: TGCAGCGTTGGATCCGGTCTCTACGAGCAGTACTTC. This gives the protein CSVGSGLYEQYF.